A selection of T cell receptor beta chains follows, all from one sample in a study of long-term antiretroviral therapy in people with HIV. Sequencing was performed with immunoSEQ multiplex PCR; in TCRdb, only in-frame clones are kept and a portion is missing. This sample has 29,000 or so clones, with around 93% found just once. Source: unsorted PBMCs, taken 7.4 years after starting antiretroviral therapy. These receptors originate from a man aged 50-60 years with HIV. Both conserved end residues are part of each CDR3. D genes are given only for firm matches. Clone size is not always given. Where it is, it says once, few, many or a class for expanded clones.

J gene: TRBJ1-2
D gene: TRBD1
clone size: -
V gene: TRBV7-2
CDR3 protein: CASRPFGQGFGYTF
CDR3 DNA: TGTGCCAGCAGGCCCTTCGGACAGGGGTTTGGCTACACCTTC

J gene: TRBJ1-3
D gene: -
clone size: -
V gene: TRBV6-5
CDR3 protein: CASSPPMVNTIYF
CDR3 DNA: TGTGCCAGCAGCCCCCCCATGGTGAACACCATATATTTT

J gene: TRBJ1-1
D gene: -
clone size: -
V gene: TRBV7-2
CDR3 protein: CASSLVANTEAFF
CDR3 DNA: TGTGCCAGCAGCTTAGTAGCGAACACTGAAGCTTTCTTT

J gene: TRBJ2-3
D gene: -
clone size: -
V gene: TRBV6-1
CDR3 protein: CASSEALDGDTQYF
CDR3 DNA: TGTGCCAGCAGTGAAGCTTTGGACGGAGATACGCAGTATTTT

J gene: TRBJ2-3
D gene: -
clone size: -
V gene: TRBV4-2
CDR3 protein: CASSQGGAGADTQYF
CDR3 DNA: TGTGCCAGCAGCCAAGGGGGGGCCGGGGCAGATACGCAGTATTTT

J gene: TRBJ2-3
D gene: -
clone size: -
V gene: TRBV11-3
CDR3 protein: CASSKEGGTSTDTQYF
CDR3 DNA: TGTGCCAGCAGCAAGGAGGGGGGGACTAGCACAGATACGCAGTATTTT

J gene: TRBJ1-2
D gene: -
clone size: once
V gene: TRBV30
CDR3 protein: CAWSVWVLNGYTF
CDR3 DNA: TGTGCCTGGAGTGTATGGGTTCTAAATGGCTACACCTTC

J gene: TRBJ2-5
D gene: -
clone size: -
V gene: TRBV6-1
CDR3 protein: CAIDSGTLAETQYF
CDR3 DNA: TGTGCTATAGATTCGGGCACCTTGGCAGAGACCCAGTACTTC

J gene: TRBJ2-3
D gene: TRBD2
clone size: -
V gene: TRBV5-1
CDR3 protein: CASSPGGPADTQYF
CDR3 DNA: TGCGCCAGCAGCCCGGGGGGGCCTGCTGATACGCAGTATTTT

J gene: TRBJ2-3
D gene: TRBD2
clone size: -
V gene: TRBV5-1
CDR3 protein: CASSPQISGGYRTDTQYF
CDR3 DNA: TGCGCCAGCAGCCCACAAATTAGCGGGGGGTATAGGACAGATACGCAGTATTTT

J gene: TRBJ2-2
D gene: -
clone size: -
V gene: TRBV6-4
CDR3 protein: CASSDGETGELFF
CDR3 DNA: TGTGCCAGCAGTGACGGGGAGACCGGGGAGCTGTTTTTT

J gene: TRBJ2-3
D gene: TRBD2
clone size: -
V gene: TRBV5-1
CDR3 protein: CASSFGGASDTQYF
CDR3 DNA: TGCGCCAGCAGCTTCGGGGGGGCTAGTGATACGCAGTATTTT

J gene: TRBJ2-6
D gene: -
clone size: -
V gene: TRBV30
CDR3 protein: CAWSERSGANVLTF
CDR3 DNA: TGTGCCTGGAGTGAGCGCTCTGGGGCCAACGTCCTGACTTTC

J gene: TRBJ2-3
D gene: -
clone size: -
V gene: TRBV21-1
CDR3 protein: CASSKARESRVCTQYF
CDR3 DNA: TGTGCCAGCAGCAAAGCTCGGGAAAGTCGGGTTTGTACGCAGTATTTT

J gene: TRBJ2-3
D gene: -
clone size: -
V gene: TRBV7-2
CDR3 protein: CASSLDSIRDTQYF
CDR3 DNA: TGTGCCAGCAGCTTGGACTCTATACGGGATACGCAGTATTTT

J gene: TRBJ2-7
D gene: TRBD1
clone size: -
V gene: TRBV7-8
CDR3 protein: CASSLIGTGHYEQYF
CDR3 DNA: TGTGCCAGCAGCTTAATCGGGACAGGACACTACGAGCAGTACTTC

J gene: TRBJ2-7
D gene: TRBD1
clone size: -
V gene: TRBV4-1
CDR3 protein: CASSPEPGQVSYEQYF
CDR3 DNA: TGCGCCAGCAGCCCAGAGCCGGGACAGGTCTCCTACGAGCAGTACTTC

J gene: TRBJ2-2
D gene: TRBD1
clone size: -
V gene: TRBV5-6
CDR3 protein: CASSLATGVDTGELFF
CDR3 DNA: TGTGCCAGCAGCTTGGCGACAGGGGTAGACACCGGGGAGCTGTTTTTT

J gene: TRBJ2-7
D gene: TRBD2
clone size: -
V gene: TRBV7-6
CDR3 protein: CASSSGTSGEQYF
CDR3 DNA: TGTGCCAGCAGCTCGGGGACTAGCGGCGAGCAGTACTTC

J gene: TRBJ1-3
D gene: TRBD1
clone size: -
V gene: TRBV7-8
CDR3 protein: CASSNRDRASSGNTIYF
CDR3 DNA: TGTGCCAGCAGCAACCGGGACAGGGCCTCCTCTGGAAACACCATATATTTT

J gene: TRBJ1-2
D gene: -
clone size: -
V gene: TRBV29-1
CDR3 protein: CSVSSRDMFNYGYTF
CDR3 DNA: TGCAGCGTCTCTAGCCGCGACATGTTTAACTATGGCTACACCTTC

J gene: TRBJ2-7
D gene: TRBD1
clone size: -
V gene: TRBV6-1
CDR3 protein: CASLYRGPYEQYF
CDR3 DNA: TGTGCCAGCTTGTACAGGGGACCCTACGAGCAGTACTTC

J gene: TRBJ1-6
D gene: -
clone size: once
V gene: TRBV6-5
CDR3 protein: CASSSSADSPLHF
CDR3 DNA: TGTGCCAGCAGTTCCAGTGCAGATTCACCCCTCCACTTT

J gene: TRBJ1-3
D gene: -
clone size: -
V gene: TRBV4-3
CDR3 protein: CASSRQSSGNTIYF
CDR3 DNA: TGCGCCAGCAGTAGACAGTCCTCTGGAAACACCATATATTTT

J gene: TRBJ2-1
D gene: -
clone size: -
V gene: TRBV27
CDR3 protein: CASRRGYNEQFF
CDR3 DNA: TGTGCCAGCAGAAGGGGATACAATGAGCAGTTCTTC

J gene: TRBJ2-7
D gene: -
clone size: -
V gene: TRBV15
CDR3 protein: CATSRDRSEQYF
CDR3 DNA: TGTGCCACCAGCAGAGATCGATCAGAGCAGTACTTC

J gene: TRBJ1-1
D gene: -
clone size: -
V gene: TRBV7-2
CDR3 protein: CASSLNTGEAFF
CDR3 DNA: TGTGCCAGCAGCTTAAATACAGGGGAAGCTTTCTTT

J gene: TRBJ2-1
D gene: TRBD1
clone size: -
V gene: TRBV7-2
CDR3 protein: CASSDDRALDEQFF
CDR3 DNA: TGTGCCAGCAGCGACGACAGGGCTTTGGATGAGCAGTTCTTC

J gene: TRBJ1-3
D gene: -
clone size: -
V gene: TRBV25-1
CDR3 protein: CASSPGNTIYF
CDR3 DNA: TGTGCCAGCAGTCCTGGAAACACCATATATTTT

J gene: TRBJ2-7
D gene: -
clone size: -
V gene: TRBV4-1
CDR3 protein: CASSQEYSIYEQYF
CDR3 DNA: TGCGCCAGCAGCCAAGAGTACAGTATCTACGAGCAGTACTTC

J gene: TRBJ1-5
D gene: TRBD1
clone size: -
V gene: TRBV2
CDR3 protein: CASSGTGGSQPQHF
CDR3 DNA: TGTGCCAGCAGCGGAACAGGGGGAAGTCAGCCCCAGCATTTT

J gene: TRBJ2-3
D gene: TRBD2
clone size: -
V gene: TRBV9
CDR3 protein: CASSVSGDRTDTQYF
CDR3 DNA: TGTGCCAGCAGCGTTAGCGGGGATCGCACAGATACGCAGTATTTT

J gene: TRBJ2-7
D gene: -
clone size: -
V gene: TRBV5-1
CDR3 protein: CASSLVGTGFEQYF
CDR3 DNA: TGCGCCAGCAGCTTGGTTGGAACCGGTTTTGAGCAGTACTTC

J gene: TRBJ2-1
D gene: TRBD1
clone size: once
V gene: TRBV12-5
CDR3 protein: CASGRDRGNEQFF
CDR3 DNA: TGTGCTAGTGGCAGGGACAGGGGCAATGAGCAGTTCTTC

J gene: TRBJ2-7
D gene: -
clone size: -
V gene: TRBV6-5
CDR3 protein: CASSYSTGPYEQYF
CDR3 DNA: TGTGCCAGCAGTTACTCGACGGGTCCCTACGAGCAGTACTTC

J gene: TRBJ2-3
D gene: -
clone size: -
V gene: TRBV29-1
CDR3 protein: CSVSSTRGGSTDTQYF
CDR3 DNA: TGCAGCGTTTCCAGCACCCGAGGGGGGAGCACAGATACGCAGTATTTT

J gene: TRBJ2-1
D gene: -
clone size: -
V gene: TRBV27
CDR3 protein: CASIGESYNEQFF
CDR3 DNA: TGTGCCAGCATAGGGGAATCCTACAATGAGCAGTTCTTC

J gene: TRBJ1-1
D gene: -
clone size: -
V gene: TRBV6-1
CDR3 protein: CASSTKDNMNTEAFF
CDR3 DNA: TGTGCCAGCAGTACTAAGGACAACATGAACACTGAAGCTTTCTTT

J gene: TRBJ2-3
D gene: -
clone size: -
V gene: TRBV4-3
CDR3 protein: CASSQVKGGTDTQYF
CDR3 DNA: TGCGCCAGCAGCCAAGTTAAGGGGGGCACAGATACGCAGTATTTT

J gene: TRBJ2-1
D gene: TRBD1
clone size: -
V gene: TRBV14
CDR3 protein: CASSHLQGTYNEQFF
CDR3 DNA: TGTGCCAGCAGCCACCTACAGGGGACCTACAATGAGCAGTTCTTC

J gene: TRBJ2-7
D gene: TRBD2
clone size: -
V gene: TRBV5-6
CDR3 protein: CASSLGSLAASYEQYF
CDR3 DNA: TGTGCCAGCAGCTTGGGGAGCCTAGCGGCCTCCTACGAGCAGTACTTC

J gene: TRBJ2-7
D gene: TRBD2
clone size: -
V gene: TRBV4-3
CDR3 protein: CASSQDRTSGAQYEQYF
CDR3 DNA: TGCGCCAGCAGCCAAGATAGGACTAGCGGGGCCCAGTACGAGCAGTACTTC

J gene: TRBJ2-1
D gene: -
clone size: once
V gene: TRBV30
CDR3 protein: CAIGTGAYNEQFF
CDR3 DNA: TGTGCCATAGGCACCGGGGCATACAATGAGCAGTTCTTC

J gene: TRBJ2-3
D gene: -
clone size: -
V gene: TRBV5-1
CDR3 protein: CASSLRGGQTDTQYF
CDR3 DNA: TGCGCCAGCAGCTTGAGGGGGGGGCAGACAGATACGCAGTATTTT

J gene: TRBJ2-3
D gene: TRBD2
clone size: -
V gene: TRBV6-1
CDR3 protein: CASSEARTSGVRYSTDTQYF
CDR3 DNA: TGTGCCAGCAGTGAAGCGAGAACTAGCGGGGTTCGTTACAGCACAGATACGCAGTATTTT